A single sample is the source of the 30 T cell receptor beta chains below, sequenced in a study of T cell repertoires in cytomegalovirus infection. TCRdb re-called the reads with MiXCR, one entry per CDR3 protein. The sample has around 490,000 distinct CDR3 sequences, more than 25% seen once. Sequencing was performed on PBMCs. The receptors were sampled from a human donor in good health (CMV status not recorded). Some clones in this sample may be carry-over from other donors' samples.

The V and J genes are TRBV29-1 and TRBJ2-1; 8 nucleotides align to TRBD2. Trimming cost V 2 bases and J 4 bases; bases outside gene matches: 10. The CDR3 runs to 16 residues. From germline, CDR1 is SQVTM and CDR2 ANQGSEA. CDR3 sequence (DNA): TGCAGCGTTGAATCCCCACTAGCGGCGGGTTACAATGAGCAGTTCTTC. Residues: CSVESPLAAGYNEQFF.

This clonotype was counted only a few times. The chain carries TRBV18 and TRBJ1-2, with TRBD1 matching over 8 bases. There are 15 residues in the CDR3. J lost 3 bases, V lost 2 bases, and 5 bases had no gene match. CDR1 is KGHSH and CDR2 is LQKENI in the germline V gene. The chain's CDR3 is CASSPERDRYYGYTF. The DNA for the CDR3 is TGTGCCAGCTCACCAGAGAGGGACAGGTACTATGGCTACACCTTC.

Only a few counts were recorded for this clonotype. This chain joins TRBV7-9 and TRBJ1-1; a weak D match, TRBD1 (5 bases). Germline CDR1 SEHNR, CDR2 FQNEAQ (reference sequence). V gave up 3 bases and J gave up 4 bases, with 21 bases separating them. The CDR3 loop spans 17 amino acids. The CDR3 nucleotides are TGTGCCAGCAGCTTTCTCTACCGACGACGTGGGACCACTGAAGCTTTCTTT. It encodes CASSFLYRRRGTTEAFF.

The J gene is TRBJ1-6, the V gene TRBV4-1, with 8 bases fitting TRBD1. V trimming: 4 bases; J trimming: 7 bases; junction bases outside the gene matches: 6. The germline gives CDR1 MGHRA, CDR2 YSYEKL. This CDR3 contains 15 residues. As DNA, the CDR3 is TGCGCCAGCAGCCGAGGACAGGGTGAGAATTCACCCCTCCACTTT. This codes for CASSRGQGENSPLHF.

The chain employs TRBV5-1 and TRBJ2-1; perhaps TRBD2 as D (5 bases). The germline gives CDR1 SGHRS, CDR2 YFSETQ. The CDR3 is made up of 15 amino acids. V was pared by 3 bases and J by 8 bases, with 18 bases between. CDR3 amino acids: CASSSDPTSRDEQFF. In nucleotides, the CDR3 is TGCGCCAGCAGCTCCGACCCCACTAGTCGCGATGAGCAGTTCTTC.

This clonotype was picked up a small number of times. The chain uses TRBV12-3 or TRBV12-4 and TRBJ1-1, with a weak D call TRBD1 (5 bases). The CDR3 runs 15 residues. V was clipped by 4 bases and J by 0 bases, with 12 bases between them. Here the CDR3 DNA reads TGTGCCAGCAGTTCTCGGTTGGGGGTGAACACTGAAGCTTTCTTT. Translating it yields CASSSRLGVNTEAFF.

This clonotype has ten or more counts. V usage is TRBV7-6 and J usage is TRBJ2-1, with 9 bases aligning to TRBD1. The CDR3 is 16 amino acids. The J segment lost 6 bases and the V segment lost 5 bases, leaving 11 bases of the junction unmatched. CDR1 is SGHVS, CDR2 FNYEAQ, per germline. The CDR3 spells CASSAPQGAVINEQFF. The CDR3 DNA follows: TGTGCCAGCAGCGCCCCACAGGGGGCCGTGATCAATGAGCAGTTCTTC.

This clonotype showed up many times. The V gene is TRBV7-2, the J gene TRBJ2-3, with D possibly being TRBD2 (6 bases). The germline V gene has CDR1 SGHTA and CDR2 FQGNSA. This CDR3 spans 14 amino acids. Between the trimmed V and J ends, which lost 8 bases and 0 bases, there was a span of 12 bases. DNA for the CDR3: TGTGCCAGCGGGCTGGGGACTAGCACAGATACGCAGTATTTT. This encodes CASGLGTSTDTQYF.

This clonotype showed up just a few times. The chain carries TRBV6-1 and TRBJ2-1; a weak D match, TRBD1 (5 bases). CDR1 and CDR2 (germline): MNHNS, SASEGT. V lost 6 bases and J 0 bases, leaving 15 bases between the germline ends. The CDR3 has 16 amino acids. This CDR3 reads CASRYDSFISYNEQFF. The CDR3 nucleotides are TGTGCCAGCAGATATGACAGTTTCATCTCCTACAATGAGCAGTTCTTC.

This clonotype was observed many times. This chain links TRBV7-2 with TRBJ2-5; D is ambiguous. CDR3 length equals 15 residues. The V end lost 2 bases, the J end lost 5 bases, and 15 bases lay between the germline ends. From germline, CDR1 is SGHTA and CDR2 FQGNSA. CDR3 sequence: CASSLSGDIVETQYF. CDR3 in DNA: TGTGCCAGCAGCTTATCCGGCGACATAGTCGAGACCCAGTACTTC.

Ten or more counts support this clonotype. In DNA form, the CDR3 reads TGTGCCAGCAGCTCGGGACTAGCGGAGAACAATGAGCAGTTCTTC. Its protein product is CASSSGLAENNEQFF. The chain combines TRBV11-3 with TRBJ2-1; the match to TRBD2 covers 11 bases. CDR3 length: 15 amino acids. The trim removed 4 bases at V and 5 bases at J, leaving 4 bases unmatched. Germline assignment: CDR1 SGHNT and CDR2 YENEEA.

The CDR3 region is CASNLGLRSCEQYV. In DNA, the CDR3 is TGTGCCAGCAACTTGGGACTGAGATCCTGCGAGCAGTACGTC. The rearrangement joins TRBV6-2 or TRBV6-3 to TRBJ2-7; TRBD2 is a possible D gene (6 bases). Germline V CDR1 and CDR2: MNHEY, SVGEGT. This CDR3 spans 14 amino acids.

The table lists this clonotype with a few counts. This CDR3 reads CASTTGGTETQYF. The CDR3 DNA sequence: TGTGCCAGCACTACGGGAGGCACGGAGACCCAGTACTTC. The V gene is TRBV6-6, the J gene TRBJ2-5; TRBD2 matches at 7 bases. Germline-derived CDR1 and CDR2 are MNHNY and SVGAGI (reference sequence). The CDR3 is 13 amino acids. The V and J ends lost 7 bases and 5 bases, in that order; junction bases with no gene match: 7.

A remark on this clonotype: A clone one base away is much larger, so this may be a read error. The chain couples TRBV5-4 to TRBJ2-5; TRBD2 matches 8 bases. The V and J ends lost 3 bases and 2 bases, in that order; junction bases with no gene match: 3. CDR3 length: 14 residues. The germline V gene has CDR1 SGHNT and CDR2 YYREEE (reference sequence). The DNA for the CDR3 is TGTGCCAGCAGCTCGACTAGCGTGCAAGAGACCCAGTACTTC. This translates into CASSSTSVQETQYF.

The chain links TRBV30 to TRBJ2-7, with D unclear. The germline gives CDR1 GTSNPN, CDR2 SVGIG (reference sequence). The CDR3 contains 12 residues. V gave up 8 bases and J gave up 3 bases, with 14 bases separating them. The DNA of the CDR3 is TGTGCCGTCTACGCGGACGGCTACGAGCAGTACTTC. Its translation: CAVYADGYEQYF.

The gene calls are TRBV24-1 and TRBJ2-1; 10 nucleotides match TRBD1. The germline CDR1 and CDR2 sequences are KGHDR and SFDVKD. V was pared by 3 bases and J by 12 bases, with 13 bases of the junction left unmatched. CDR3 length: 16 residues. CDR3 in amino acids: CATSDPGQGVNPLQFF. As DNA, the CDR3 is TGTGCCACCAGTGATCCCGGACAGGGGGTTAACCCTTTGCAGTTCTTC.

This clonotype was seen a handful of times. The chain is built from TRBV14 and TRBJ2-1; no clear D gene. This CDR3 has 13 amino acids. The germline V and J ends were trimmed by 0 bases and 8 bases, with 8 bases remaining between them. In germline, CDR1 is SGHDN, CDR2 FVKESK. CDR3 coding DNA: TGTGCCAGCAGCCAAGATCGAACACATGAGCAGTTCTTC. Encoded protein: CASSQDRTHEQFF. Full variable domain (outside the CDR3, taken from reference TRBV14 and TRBJ2-1): EAGVTQFPSHSVIEKGQTVTLRCDPISGHDNLYWYRRVMGKEIKFLLHFVKESKQDESGMPNNRFLAERTGGTYSTLKVQPAELEDSGVYFCASSQDRTHEQFFGPGTRLTVL.

The V and J genes are TRBV2 and TRBJ2-1; 10 bases fit TRBD2. The V and J ends lost 6 bases and 6 bases, in that order; junction bases with no gene match: 8. Looked up from germline, CDR1 is SNHLY and CDR2 is FYNNEI. This CDR3 comprises 15 residues. CDR3 nucleotides: TGTGCCAGCAGGGGAGCGGGAGGGCCGGGCAATGAGCAGTTCTTC. Translating gives CASRGAGGPGNEQFF.

The rearrangement joins TRBV10-3 to TRBJ1-4; the D is unclear. The CDR3 runs to 14 residues. Between the trimmed V and J ends, which lost 5 bases and 0 bases, there was a span of 7 bases. Germline CDR1 and CDR2: ENHRY and SYGVKD. The CDR3 region is CAISNTATNEKLFF. CDR3 bases: TGTGCCATCAGTAATACCGCAACTAATGAAAAACTGTTTTTT.

The chain combines TRBV19 with TRBJ1-1, with D unresolved. The CDR3 spans 13 residues. The germline V gene encodes CDR1 LNHDA and CDR2 SQIVND (reference sequence). Trimming pared 6 bases from V and 2 bases from J, leaving 10 bases between. CDR3 protein: CASRDYLNTEAFF. CDR3 bases: TGTGCCAGTAGGGATTACTTAAACACTGAAGCTTTCTTT.

This clonotype has a count of ten or more. J is TRBJ2-5 and V is TRBV7-8, with D perhaps TRBD1 (5 bases). Germline V gene lookup returns CDR1 SGHVS and CDR2 FQNEAQ. This CDR3 comprises 15 residues. Deletions cut 6 bases from V and 2 bases from J, with 16 bases between. CDR3 residues: CASSQRQSLQETQYF. In nucleotides, the CDR3 is TGTGCCAGCAGTCAACGACAGAGTCTTCAAGAGACCCAGTACTTC.

The J gene is TRBJ2-1, the V gene TRBV4-1; D assignment may be TRBD1 or TRBD2 (6 bases each). Trimming shortened V by 1 base and J by 5 bases, and 18 bases separated the two germline ends. In germline, CDR1 is MGHRA, CDR2 YSYEKL. The CDR3 contains 17 residues. The CDR3 sequence is CASSQVIGGGPHNEQFF. CDR3 nucleotides: TGCGCCAGCAGCCAAGTGATAGGGGGAGGACCTCACAATGAGCAGTTCTTC.

This clonotype was observed a handful of times. CDR3 sequence (DNA): TGTGCCAGCAGTCATAGACTAGCGGGAGGGAAGGATGAGCAGTTCTTC. It specifies CASSHRLAGGKDEQFF. The chain joins TRBV5-4 to TRBJ2-1, with 14 bases lining up with TRBD2. CDR1 is SGHNT, CDR2 YYREEE, per germline (reference sequence). J lost 8 bases, V lost 5 bases, and 9 bases had no gene match. CDR3 length equals 16 residues.

This clonotype was recorded many times. This chain links TRBV7-2 with TRBJ2-3; D is uncertain. CDR1 is SGHTA and CDR2 is FQGNSA in the germline V gene. This CDR3 spans 14 amino acids. Trimming took off 2 bases at V and 1 base at J, with 7 bases between the two ends. The CDR3 nucleotides read TGTGCCAGCAGCTTATATCATCGCACAGATACGCAGTATTTT. Residues: CASSLYHRTDTQYF.

The table lists this clonotype with a few counts. The J gene is TRBJ2-7, the V gene TRBV10-3; 11 bases are shared with TRBD1. J gave up 2 bases and V 8 bases, and 8 bases lay outside the gene matches. The CDR3 is 15 residues long. Per the germline V gene, CDR1 is ENHRY and CDR2 is SYGVKD. The CDR3 protein is CAIGTGGLGPYEQYF. The CDR3 DNA sequence: TGTGCCATCGGGACAGGGGGGCTAGGCCCCTACGAGCAGTACTTC.

The V and J genes are TRBV10-3 and TRBJ1-1, with D possibly being TRBD1 (5 bases). The V end lost 9 bases, the J end lost 0 bases, and 14 bases lay between the germline ends. There are 14 residues in the CDR3. CDR1 ENHRY and CDR2 SYGVKD come from the germline V gene. CDR3 nucleotides: TGTGCCATTAAGGGGAGTACCATGAACACTGAAGCTTTCTTT. This gives the protein CAIKGSTMNTEAFF.

About this clonotype: Just one base apart from a much larger clone, this may be a read error. V usage is TRBV7-2 and J usage is TRBJ2-3; D may match TRBD1 or TRBD2 (6 bases each). The V gene's germline CDR1 is SGHTA and CDR2 FQGNSA. The CDR3 spans 14 residues. The CDR3 bases are TGTGTCAGCAGCCGAGGGGGGTTCACAGATACGCAGTATTTT. Amino acids: CVSSRGGFTDTQYF.

V and J are TRBV12-3 or TRBV12-4 and TRBJ2-3; 7 bases map to TRBD1. The junction had 7 bases not matched to a gene; V was cut back by 6 bases and J by 4 bases. This CDR3 spans 14 amino acids. The CDR3 region is CASSHRGRSDTQYF. Here the CDR3 DNA reads TGTGCCAGCAGCCACAGGGGAAGGTCAGATACGCAGTATTTT.

This chain links TRBV10-1 with TRBJ2-1, with D possibly being TRBD1 (5 bases). The V and J ends lost 0 bases and 14 bases respectively, with 17 bases between them. Looked up from germline, CDR1 is WNHNN and CDR2 is SYGVQD (reference sequence). The CDR3 sequence is 14 residues long. Here the CDR3 DNA reads TGCGCCAGCAGTGAGTCGAAGACAGCGAACGTAGAGTTCTTC. It is translated as CASSESKTANVEFF.

The chain is built from TRBV5-1 and TRBJ2-5; D is possibly TRBD1 (6 bases). Germline CDR1 is SGHRS and CDR2 is YFSETQ. The CDR3 has 14 amino acids. Trimming removed 1 base at V and 2 bases at J, with 9 bases between. The CDR3 loop reads CASSLWTDQETQYF. In DNA, the CDR3 is TGCGCCAGCAGCTTGTGGACAGATCAAGAGACCCAGTACTTC.